This T cell receptor beta chain was recovered during a study of vaccination and CD4 T cells after COVID-19. Across the study: Cultures that served as controls received a CEFX pool, an HIV-1 Nef pool, or no peptide.

Cultured CD4+ T-cell DNA underwent Oncomine TCR Beta short-read sequencing. TCRdb recomputed calls from the PCR reads with MiXCR, one row per CDR3 protein. The sample shows approximately 10,000 distinct CDR3 sequences, 30% to 40% of them seen only once. Noted treatment: approximately 11-day PBMC culture with coronavirus spike peptide pools or control peptides (ViraFEST assay). Researchers collected the unexposed donor's CD4+ T cells before the COVID-19 pandemic (2011-2018). Expanded clonotypes were found by TCR sequencing after peptide-pool stimulation (ViraFEST). Each well received about 2.1 million PBMCs, cultured with roughly 9.9 IU/ml IL-2 and about 9.9 ug/ml peptide pools. V lost 0 bases and J 1 base, leaving 10 bases between the germline ends. CDR3 length: 15 amino acids. Germline V gene data show CDR1 as SGHAT and CDR2 as FQNNGV. As for this clonotype: What it binds is unknown.

Sequenced input: CD4+ T cells from blood, cultured in vitro. The chain employs TRBV11-2 and TRBJ2-7; D perhaps matches TRBD1 (5 bases). The receptor comes from a human donor in good health. CDR3 DNA sequence: TGTGCCAGCAGCTTAGAACAGGTCTCTTCCTACGAGCAGTACTTC. It yields the protein CASSLEQVSSYEQYF.